This T cell receptor beta chain was captured by sequencing in a study of cytomegalovirus exposure and HLA in healthy donors. PCR was performed using 60 Vbeta and 13 Jbeta primers. TCRdb keeps only in-frame clones here, not all; method: immunoSEQ multiplex PCR. Among 150,000 to 200,000 clones listed, 60% to 85% were seen once. The CDR3 loop spans 16 amino acids. Trimming left V 4 bases short and J 2 bases short, with 18 bases between. Per the germline V gene, CDR1 is SGHRS and CDR2 is YFSETQ. Sequenced sample: PBMCs. The chain has TRBV5-1 and TRBJ1-1; D is perhaps TRBD1 (6 bases). This sequence originates from a woman aged 40 to 55 in good health and CMV-seronegative. The CDR3 loop is CASSALGGQGNTEAFF. CDR3 in DNA: TGCGCCAGCAGCGCCCTCGGGGGGCAGGGCAACACTGAAGCTTTCTTT.